This T cell receptor (beta chain) was sequenced for a study of blood T cell repertoires in COVID-19. This CDR3 region has 19 residues. Trimming at V came to 3 bases and at J to 0 bases, leaving 13 bases not matched to a gene. In germline, CDR1 is MNHEY, CDR2 SMNVEV (reference sequence). Study members were between about 18 and 100 years old and lived in some 26 US regions. Cohort placement rested on clinical history that participants reported themselves. Sequenced by immunoSEQ multiplex PCR; TCRdb stores in-frame clones only, minus some. The table lists over 250,000 clones, about 88% of them singletons, with about 3% in the top ten.

Sequencing was carried out using PBMCs or T cells enriched from blood (not recorded which). This sequence was found in a woman in her forties or fifties who had recovered from COVID-19. This chain connects TRBV27 to TRBJ2-1, with 8 positions matching TRBD2. CDR3 loop: CASSLMGGGPESSYNEQFF. The CDR3 DNA sequence: TGTGCCAGCAGTTTGATGGGCGGGGGGCCTGAAAGCTCCTACAATGAGCAGTTCTTC.